This TCR beta chain originates from a study of blood T cell repertoires in COVID-19. CDR1 and CDR2 (germline): SNHLY, FYNNEI. This CDR3 is built from 15 residues. Trimming took 1 base from V and 4 from J, leaving 13 bases between them. The study drew participants aged about 18 to 89 years from 20 to 30 US areas. All recovered Cohort 3 donors got two negative PCRs, got clearance, or saw symptom resolution. In the study's own analysis: Amplified reference gene primers provided the basis for estimating nucleated cell counts. Sequenced by immunoSEQ multiplex PCR; TCRdb stores in-frame clones only, minus some. The V and J calls and clone size come from that table; D and trimming were worked out from the DNA. The sample includes about 180,000 clones, around 73% of them seen just once.

This TCR was recovered from a woman between 50 and 59 years old who had recovered from COVID-19. The rearrangement joins TRBV2 to TRBJ1-2; D call uncertain. Sequenced sample: PBMCs or T cells enriched from blood (not recorded which). The CDR3 DNA sequence: TGTGCCAGCAGTGAAGTCGGGGAGCGTTCCTATGGCTACACCTTC. Translating it yields CASSEVGERSYGYTF.